This T cell receptor beta chain was sequenced during a study of early T cells in non-severe SARS-CoV-2 infection. There are 13 residues in the CDR3. The ends were cut back, 1 base at V and 6 bases at J, with 9 bases in the middle. Germline V gene data show CDR1 as SEHNR and CDR2 as FQNEAQ (reference sequence). In TCRdb, the 5' RACE reads were re-called with MiXCR into one record per CDR3 protein. The repertoire holds about 69,000 distinct CDR3 sequences, 3.5% to 6% seen once, with roughly 3.6% in the top ten. This TCR was recovered from an adult who was a healthcare worker with PCR-confirmed SARS-CoV-2 infection or an uninfected control (not recorded which). The donor label of this sample is uncertain. The material sequenced was whole blood, taken at baseline. The V gene is TRBV7-9, the J gene TRBJ1-2; D is unclear. CDR3 nucleotides: TGTGCCAGCAGCTTAGTCCAAGTGAATGGCTACACCTTC. Translated, it gives CASSLVQVNGYTF. The full variable domain, in which reference TRBV7-9 and TRBJ1-2 provide the parts outside the CDR3, is DTGVSQNPRHKITKRGQNVTFRCDPISEHNRLYWYRQTLGQGPEFLTYFQNEAQLEKSRLLSDRFSAERPKGSFSTLEIQRTEQGDSAMYLCASSLVQVNGYTFGSGTRLTVV.